This TCR beta chain originates from a study of blood T cell repertoires in COVID-19. Study context: Sites across the United States, Italy and Spain contributed samples from acute and convalescent COVID-19. T cells, B-cell-depleted T cells, or PBMCs provided the cDNA or gDNA that served as material.

CDR3 size: 15 residues. Per germline, CDR1 SGHKS and CDR2 YYEKEE (reference sequence). V gave up 2 bases and J gave up 4 bases, with 15 bases separating them. Profiled with immunoSEQ multiplex PCR; TCRdb holds only in-frame clones, not every one. Seen here are 300,000 to 350,000 clones, approximately 90% observed once, and the top ten hold around 3.5%. The chain couples TRBV5-5 to TRBJ1-2; D not certain. The TCR comes from a woman younger than 30 who had recovered from COVID-19. The sample taken for sequencing was peripheral blood. The CDR3 loop is CASSFRRTAGYGYTF. The CDR3 region has the DNA TGTGCCAGCAGCTTCCGTCGAACAGCCGGCTATGGCTACACCTTC. Variable domain in full (rest from reference TRBV5-5 and TRBJ1-2): DAGVTQSPTHLIKTRGQQVTLRCSPISGHKSVSWYQQVLGQGPQFIFQYYEKEERGRGNFPDRFSARQFPNYSSELNVNALLLGDSALYLCASSFRRTAGYGYTFGSGTRLTVV.